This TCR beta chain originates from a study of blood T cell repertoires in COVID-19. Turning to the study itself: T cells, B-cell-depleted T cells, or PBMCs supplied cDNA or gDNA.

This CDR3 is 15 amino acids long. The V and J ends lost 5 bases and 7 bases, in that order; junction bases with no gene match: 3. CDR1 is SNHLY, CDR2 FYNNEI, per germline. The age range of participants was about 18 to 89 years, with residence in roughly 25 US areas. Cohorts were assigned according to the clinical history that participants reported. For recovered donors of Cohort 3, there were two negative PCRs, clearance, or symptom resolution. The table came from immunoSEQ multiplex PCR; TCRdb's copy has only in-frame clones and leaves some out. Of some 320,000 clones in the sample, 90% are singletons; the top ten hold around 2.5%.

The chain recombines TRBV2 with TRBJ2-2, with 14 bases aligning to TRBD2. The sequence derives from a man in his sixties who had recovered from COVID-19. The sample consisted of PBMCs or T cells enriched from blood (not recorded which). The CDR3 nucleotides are TGTGCCAGCAGTCGACTAGCGGGAGGGGTCGGGGAGCTGTTTTTT. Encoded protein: CASSRLAGGVGELFF.